In this sample, the clone carrying this TCR beta chain turned up a few times. The record originates from a study of T cells in Graves' hyperthyroidism and ophthalmopathy. RNA transcripts were the template for amplifying TCR beta CDR3 regions. With the HTBI primer set, the TCR CDR3 went through a first round of RT-PCR. TCRdb re-analysed the multiplex PCR reads in MiXCR, keeping a single row per CDR3 protein. This table holds roughly 740,000 distinct CDR3 sequences, over 15% found once. J lost 5 bases, V lost 4 bases, and 6 bases had no gene match. The CDR3 runs to 14 residues. CDR1 SGHKS and CDR2 YYEKEE come from the germline V gene (reference sequence).

The specimen was blood. The sequence was collected from a young man with Graves' hyperthyroidism. The chain carries TRBV5-5 and TRBJ1-1; 9 positions match TRBD1. CDR3 protein: CASSKGTGRTEAFF. In nucleotides, the CDR3 is TGTGCCAGCAGCAAGGGGACAGGGAGAACTGAAGCTTTCTTT.